The T cell receptor beta chain described here comes from a study of sequential checkpoint blockade in melanoma. At the level of the study: Patients were randomized 1:1 to nivolumab-then-ipilimumab or ipilimumab-then-nivolumab first-line.

The method was immunoSEQ multiplex PCR; TCRdb's version includes in-frame clones alone and lacks a portion of them. In the table there are about 27,000 clones, 77% of which are singletons. V lost 3 bases to trimming and J lost 1 base, with 5 bases between them. The CDR3 is 13 residues long. CDR1 is SEHNR and CDR2 is FQNEAQ in the germline V gene (reference sequence). Sample treatment: randomized to nivolumab then ipilimumab (arm A) or the reverse (arm B). Patients had received no earlier DNA-damaging chemotherapy. Sorted cells were live CD3+CD8+, lacking CD19 and CD56, from PBMCs. This receptor was identified in a human donor with melanoma. This chain joins TRBV7-9 and TRBJ2-3; no reliable D call. This sample comprised CD8+ T cells sorted from blood (inferred from file names), obtained from a patient given nivolumab and ipilimumab in sequence. The CDR3 nucleotides are TGTGCCAGCAGCTTTAGTCGCACAGATACGCAGTATTTT. This codes for CASSFSRTDTQYF.